These T cell receptor beta chains were read from a single sample in a study of control samples from healthy donors and cancer patients. TCRdb keeps only in-frame clones here, not all; method: immunoSEQ multiplex PCR. Among 150,000 or so clones listed, 93% were seen once. Material: blood. The receptors here all came from a man between 18 and 35 years old in good health. Both conserved end residues are part of each CDR3. A D gene is named only where the DNA matches it firmly. Only some rows state a clone size, as once, few, many or a class for expanded clones.

V gene,J gene,D gene,clone size,CDR3 DNA,CDR3 protein
TRBV6-5,TRBJ1-2,.,.,TGTGCCAGCAGTTACGGGCACAGGGGCTACACCTTC,CASSYGHRGYTF
TRBV6-5,TRBJ1-1,.,.,TGTGCCAGCAGTTACGCCGCAGCCTGGAGGAACACTGAAGCTTTCTTT,CASSYAAAWRNTEAFF
TRBV7-3,TRBJ2-1,.,.,TGTGCCAGCAGCTTAGACCCCAGGGCCCCTGGTGAGCAGTTCTTC,CASSLDPRAPGEQFF
TRBV27,TRBJ2-1,TRBD1,.,TGTGCCAGCACTTTTGGGGGACAGGGGTCGTATTGGAATGAGCAGTTCTTC,CASTFGGQGSYWNEQFF
TRBV7-9,TRBJ1-2,.,.,TGTGCCAGCAGCCCCAGTAGTAGGGCTTTACCCGCCTATGGCTACACCTTC,CASSPSSRALPAYGYTF
TRBV3-1/TRBV3-2,TRBJ2-5,TRBD2,.,TGTGCCAGCAGCTTACTAGCGTTCGAAGAGACCCAGTACTTC,CASSLLAFEETQYF
TRBV7-9,TRBJ1-5,.,.,TGTGCCAGCAGCCCCGGGCCAGGGGACCCAAATCAGCCCCAGCATTTT,CASSPGPGDPNQPQHF
TRBV19,TRBJ1-1,.,once,TGTGCCAGTAGCCACCTCGCAGGGAGGGCGAACACTGAAGCTTTCTTT,CASSHLAGRANTEAFF
TRBV7-2,TRBJ2-7,.,.,TGTGCCAGCAGCCTACTAGAGGCGTATGAGCAGTACTTC,CASSLLEAYEQYF
TRBV24-1,TRBJ1-5,.,few,TGTGCCACAAACCCCAATCAGCATCCCCAGCATTTT,CATNPNQHPQHF
TRBV15,TRBJ1-5,.,.,TGTGCCACCAGCAGAGGGGGCACCTCACGGGGACAGCCCCAGCATTTT,CATSRGGTSRGQPQHF
TRBV28,TRBJ2-7,TRBD1,.,TGTGCCAGCAGTTTATCAGGGGGCGGCGAGCAGTACTTC,CASSLSGGGEQYF
TRBV3-1/TRBV3-2,TRBJ2-7,.,.,TGTGCCAGCAGCGAAGGGTCTTGGACCTCCTACGAGCAGTACTTC,CASSEGSWTSYEQYF
TRBV5-1,TRBJ1-6,TRBD1,.,TGCGCCAGCAGCTTAAATACAGGGGACGGCAATTCACCCCTCCACTTT,CASSLNTGDGNSPLHF
TRBV7-3,TRBJ2-3,.,.,TGTGCCAGCAGCTTATACGGATCACCCAGCACAGATACGCAGTATTTT,CASSLYGSPSTDTQYF
TRBV7-9,TRBJ1-2,.,few,TGTGCCAGCAATCAACCCGGGGTTTATGGCTACACCTTC,CASNQPGVYGYTF
TRBV27,TRBJ2-2,TRBD2,once,TGTGCCAGCAGTACGCGACTAGCGGGGAACACCGGGGAGCTGTTTTTT,CASSTRLAGNTGELFF
TRBV18,TRBJ2-7,.,.,TGTGCCAGCTCAGGTTTAGGATACGAGCAGTACTTC,CASSGLGYEQYF
TRBV14,TRBJ2-1,TRBD2,.,TGTGCCAGCAGCCAAGCTACAACAGCGGGGGGTTTATACAATGAGCAGTTCTTC,CASSQATTAGGLYNEQFF
TRBV12-3/TRBV12-4,TRBJ1-1,.,.,TGTGCCAGCAGTTTTACAAGCAAGGCTTTCTTT,CASSFTSKAFF
TRBV25-1,TRBJ1-1,.,.,TGTGCCAGCGGGTTAGGGGATAACACTGAAGCTTTCTTT,CASGLGDNTEAFF
TRBV6-5,TRBJ2-1,.,.,TGTGCCAGCAGTTACTCCGAGGGGGTTTACAATGAGCAGTTCTTC,CASSYSEGVYNEQFF
TRBV19,TRBJ2-7,.,.,TGTGCCAGTAGTACCGCTGACAGGAGCTCGGTCTACGAGCAGTACTTC,CASSTADRSSVYEQYF
TRBV27,TRBJ1-4,.,.,TGTGCCAGCAGTTCAGAAATGGCTAATGAAAAACTGTTTTTT,CASSSEMANEKLFF
TRBV4-1,TRBJ2-7,.,few,TGCGCCAGCAGCCCAAATCCCGGAGGGTTCGGACAGTACTTC,CASSPNPGGFGQYF
TRBV7-2,TRBJ1-3,.,.,TGTGCCAGCAGCCCGAGCGGTCAGTCCGGAAACACCATATATTTT,CASSPSGQSGNTIYF
TRBV24-1,TRBJ1-2,.,.,TGTGCCACCAGTGATTTCCTCCGCACCGGGTTATGGACTTTTAACTATGGCTACACCTTC,CATSDFLRTGLWTFNYGYTF
TRBV7-2,TRBJ2-5,TRBD1,once,TGTGCCAGCAGCATGGACAGGGGGCACGGAGAGACCCAGTACTTC,CASSMDRGHGETQYF
TRBV14,TRBJ1-1,.,once,TGTGCCAGCAGCCCTATAACCCTTTATAAAGCTTTCTTT,CASSPITLYKAFF
TRBV4-1,TRBJ1-1,.,.,TGCGCCAGCAGCCAAGCCCCCCGCGGACAGAACACTGAAGCTTTCTTT,CASSQAPRGQNTEAFF
TRBV2,TRBJ1-4,.,.,TGTGCCAGCAGGACCGGGACGATAATTCAAGTTGGTGAAAAACTGTTTTTT,CASRTGTIIQVGEKLFF
TRBV21-1,TRBJ1-5,.,.,TGTGCCAGCAGTCTCGATAATGGGCCACAGGGGGCTAGCAATCAGCCCCAGCATTTT,CASSLDNGPQGASNQPQHF
TRBV29-1,TRBJ1-1,TRBD1,.,TGCAGCGTTGAGACAGGGGAGGACACTGAAGCTTTCTTT,CSVETGEDTEAFF
TRBV5-1,TRBJ2-5,TRBD1,few,TGCGCCAGCAGCTTGACGGGACAGGGAATCGGAGAGACCCAGTACTTC,CASSLTGQGIGETQYF
TRBV29-1,TRBJ2-1,TRBD1,.,TGCAGCGCCGACAGGGAACCTTCCTACAATGAGCAGTTCTTC,CSADREPSYNEQFF
TRBV5-1,TRBJ1-1,.,.,TGCGCCAGCAGCTTGGCGGAGAGGGGCGAGAGTTGGGTAGCTGAAGCTTTCTTT,CASSLAERGESWVAEAFF
TRBV30,TRBJ1-6,TRBD1,.,TGTGCCTGGAGCGAACAGGGGAATTCACCCCTCCACTTT,CAWSEQGNSPLHF
TRBV9,TRBJ1-1,TRBD1,.,TGTGCCAGCAGCGTAGATAACAGGGGGTTAACTGAAGCTTTCTTT,CASSVDNRGLTEAFF
TRBV7-2,TRBJ1-4,.,.,TGTGCCAGCACAGGGCGGCCAGCTCGCGAGACTAATGAAAAACTGTTTTTT,CASTGRPARETNEKLFF
TRBV5-1,TRBJ1-4,.,.,TGCGCCAGCTCCAGGACGGGATGGCGGGAAAAACTGTTTTTT,CASSRTGWREKLFF
TRBV6-6,TRBJ1-5,.,.,TGTGCCAGCACCGGCCCGAATCAGCCCCAGCATTTT,CASTGPNQPQHF
TRBV27,TRBJ1-1,.,.,TGTGCCAGCAGAGCCGTCGGGGAAAAAACTGAAGCTTTCTTT,CASRAVGEKTEAFF
TRBV6-5,TRBJ1-2,TRBD1,.,TGTGCCAGCACCCCATTGACAGGGACCAACTATGGCTACACCTTC,CASTPLTGTNYGYTF
TRBV2,TRBJ2-7,TRBD1,.,TGTGCCTTAAGCGGGACAGGGACTGGGGAGCAGTACTTC,CALSGTGTGEQYF
TRBV5-8,TRBJ1-2,.,.,TGTGCCAGCAGACCGACCGGAACTCAGGTCTATGGCTACACCTTC,CASRPTGTQVYGYTF
TRBV27,TRBJ2-7,.,.,TGTGCCAGCAGTTTCAAGGTAGGGCGCGAGCAGTACTTC,CASSFKVGREQYF
TRBV5-1,TRBJ2-1,.,few,TGCGCCAGCAGCTTGGTTGGGGGCCGGGGGCAGTTCTTC,CASSLVGGRGQFF
TRBV25-1,TRBJ2-2,.,few,TGTGCCAGTCAAAAAGGGGCAGGGTACGGGGAGCTGTTTTTT,CASQKGAGYGELFF